The 19 T cell receptor beta chains presented below share a single source sample, sequenced in a study of T cells in localized non-small cell lung cancer. Assay used: immunoSEQ multiplex PCR; TCRdb lists only in-frame clones, some missing. The sample records under 5,000 clones, approximately 32% being singletons. This specimen was lung tumor tissue, taken before any cancer treatment. The receptors were gathered from a male donor older than 55 with stage III lung adenocarcinoma.

This rearrangement joins TRBV11-3 to TRBJ1-1; D is possibly TRBD1 (6 bases). V gave up 1 base and J gave up 7 bases, with 16 bases separating them. Germline V gene lookup returns CDR1 SGHNT and CDR2 YENEEA. The CDR3 runs 15 residues. CDR3 residues: CASSLGGTIGDEAFF. The CDR3 DNA is TGTGCCAGCAGCTTAGGTGGGACAATAGGAGATGAAGCTTTCTTT.

The chain couples TRBV18 to TRBJ1-1, with D perhaps TRBD1 (6 bases). Trimming removed 3 bases at V and 3 bases at J, with 14 bases between. This CDR3 contains 15 residues. Germline V CDR1 and CDR2: KGHSH, LQKENI. CDR3 sequence: CASSPQQGGDTEAFF. The DNA of the CDR3 is TGTGCCAGCTCACCGCAACAGGGTGGGGACACTGAAGCTTTCTTT. Filled out from reference TRBV18 and TRBJ1-1, the complete variable domain reads NAGVMQNPRHLVRRRGQEARLRCSPMKGHSHVYWYRQLPEEGLKFMVYLQKENIIDESGMPKERFSAEFPKEGPSILRIQQVVRGDSAAYFCASSPQQGGDTEAFFGQGTRLTVV.

The chain carries TRBV6-8 and TRBJ2-3; D uncertain. Germline lookup yields CDR1 MNHGY and CDR2 SAAAGT. V lost 6 bases, J lost 2 bases, and 9 bases lay in between. This CDR3 has 13 residues. Here the CDR3 DNA reads TGTGCCAGCAGACCGACTTCCACAGATACGCAGTATTTT. It translates to CASRPTSTDTQYF.

Sample share makes this clone medium-sized (0.01 to 0.1%). The rearrangement uses TRBV6-8 and TRBJ2-1; a weak D match, TRBD2 (6 bases). V lost 6 bases to trimming and J lost 4 bases, with 19 bases between them. Germline lookup yields CDR1 MNHGY and CDR2 SAAAGT. This CDR3 comprises 16 residues. This CDR3 is CASRYLAEGAYNEQFF. CDR3 coding DNA: TGTGCCAGCAGATATTTAGCGGAAGGGGCGTACAATGAGCAGTTCTTC.

The chain recombines TRBV9 with TRBJ2-2; tentatively, D is TRBD2 (6 bases). The V end was cut by 0 bases, the J end by 8 bases, with 11 bases between. This CDR3 contains 14 residues. Germline CDR1 is SGDLS and CDR2 is YYNGEE. The CDR3 spells CASSVVGGTGELFF. Written as DNA, the CDR3 is TGTGCCAGCAGCGTAGTTGGCGGGACTGGGGAGCTGTTTTTT.

This clone showed up just a few times. The rearrangement joins TRBV11-3 to TRBJ2-1, with 12 nucleotides matching TRBD2. The CDR3 has 16 residues. Germline CDR1 and CDR2: SGHNT and YENEEA. With 0 bases clipped from V and 8 bases from J, the junction kept 5 bases outside the gene matches. The CDR3 loop reads CASSLELAGGFDEQFF. The CDR3 coding sequence is TGTGCCAGCAGCTTAGAACTAGCGGGAGGATTTGATGAGCAGTTCTTC.

Only a few counts were recorded for this clone. The genes are TRBV9 and TRBJ1-2; 8 bases agree with TRBD1. The length of the CDR3 is 12 residues. The germline V gene encodes CDR1 SGDLS and CDR2 YYNGEE. J was trimmed by 8 bases and V by 10 bases; bases with no gene match: 10. Here the CDR3 reads CAGQGTEYGYTF. The CDR3 DNA is TGTGCCGGACAGGGTACGGAATACGGCTACACCTTC.

CDR3 region: CASSWDSNNEKLFF. In nucleotides, the CDR3 is TGTGCCAGCAGCTGGGACAGTAATAATGAAAAACTGTTTTTT. The chain joins TRBV11-3 to TRBJ1-4, with 7 bases lining up with TRBD1. The CDR3 is made up of 14 amino acids. With V trimmed by 4 bases and J by 4 bases, 3 bases remained unmatched. CDR1 is SGHNT and CDR2 is YENEEA in the germline V gene.

This clone is medium-sized. The chain combines TRBV11-3 with TRBJ2-3; weak D call: TRBD2 (6 bases). The germline CDR1 and CDR2 sequences are SGHNT and YENEEA. Trimming stripped 5 bases from V and 2 bases from J, with 26 bases between. The CDR3 contains 19 residues. The CDR3 is CASSPLGLAQPTPTDTQYF. Written as DNA, the CDR3 is TGTGCCAGCAGCCCCTTAGGGCTAGCGCAACCTACCCCCACAGATACGCAGTATTTT.

CDR3 loop: CASRGQGYTEAFF. The CDR3 DNA reads TGTGCCAGTAGGGGACAGGGGTACACTGAAGCTTTCTTT. The chain employs TRBV19 and TRBJ1-1; 10 bases agree with TRBD1. V trimming: 6 bases; J trimming: 3 bases; junction bases outside the gene matches: 1. Looked up from germline, CDR1 is LNHDA and CDR2 is SQIVND (reference sequence). This CDR3 is built from 13 residues.

The chain joins TRBV18 to TRBJ1-1, with 7 positions matching TRBD1. V lost 5 bases and J lost 7; bases outside the gene matches: 10. This CDR3 comprises 14 residues. The germline V gene encodes CDR1 KGHSH and CDR2 LQKENI. The CDR3 is CASSFDRVQSEAFF. The CDR3 region has the DNA TGTGCCAGCTCATTCGACAGGGTACAAAGTGAAGCTTTCTTT.

This clone was seen only once. The CDR3: CASSLPPWGDRELFF. The CDR3 region has the DNA TGTGCCAGCAGTTTACCGCCCTGGGGGGACCGGGAGCTGTTTTTT. The chain recombines TRBV28 with TRBJ2-2, with a possible D match to TRBD2 (6 bases). CDR1 is MDHEN and CDR2 is SYDVKM in the germline V gene. V was shortened by 2 bases and J by 9 bases, with 16 bases between the two germline ends. The CDR3 runs to 15 residues.

This clone is deemed medium-sized. The chain has TRBV6-8 and TRBJ1-2; 7 nucleotides agree with TRBD1. Germline assignment: CDR1 MNHGY and CDR2 SAAAGT. The V segment lost 6 bases and the J segment 4 bases; nucleotides outside the gene matches: 11. This CDR3 spans 15 amino acids. The CDR3 bases are TGTGCCAGCAGCAACACTTTGCGACAGGGCTATGGCTACACCTTC. Its protein is CASSNTLRQGYGYTF.

The gene calls are TRBV28 and TRBJ1-4; 10 bases align to TRBD1. V gave up 5 bases and J gave up 7 bases; unmatched junction bases: 7. Germline assignment: CDR1 MDHEN and CDR2 SYDVKM. This CDR3 spans 15 amino acids. CDR3 sequence (DNA): TGTGCCAGCAGTGGCCGGACAGGGGGACTTGAAAAACTGTTTTTT. Translating gives CASSGRTGGLEKLFF.

V usage is TRBV19 and J usage is TRBJ1-5; D perhaps matches TRBD1 (6 bases). Germline-derived CDR1 and CDR2 are LNHDA and SQIVND (reference sequence). This CDR3 is 17 amino acids long. V lost 1 base and J lost 4, with 17 bases in between. CDR3 residues: CASSIVFTTGRNQPQHF. CDR3 coding DNA: TGTGCCAGTAGTATAGTCTTCACGACAGGTCGAAATCAGCCCCAGCATTTT.

The V and J genes are TRBV28 and TRBJ2-3; 8 bases align to TRBD2. Germline-derived CDR1 and CDR2 are MDHEN and SYDVKM. This CDR3 region has 17 residues. J gave up 3 bases and V 3 bases, and 11 bases lay outside the gene matches. CDR3 loop: CASSFGLSGGPTDTQYF. The CDR3, as DNA: TGTGCCAGCAGTTTTGGGCTCTCGGGAGGGCCGACAGATACGCAGTATTTT. Full variable domain (missing parts from reference TRBV28 and TRBJ2-3): DVKVTQSSRYLVKRTGEKVFLECVQDMDHENMFWYRQDPGLGLRLIYFSYDVKMKEKGDIPEGYSVSREKKERFSLILESASTNQTSMYLCASSFGLSGGPTDTQYFGPGTRLTVL.

The genes are TRBV30 and TRBJ1-1; D is perhaps TRBD1 (6 bases). The germline V and J ends were trimmed by 4 bases and 7 bases, with 13 bases remaining between them. The CDR3 consists of 12 residues. Germline CDR1 reads GTSNPN; CDR2 reads SVGIG (reference sequence). This CDR3 is CAWTQGGHEAFF. In DNA, the CDR3 is TGTGCCTGGACCCAAGGGGGACATGAAGCTTTCTTT.

V and J are TRBV10-3 and TRBJ1-5; 8 bases align to TRBD1. Trimming took 6 bases from V and 1 from J; bases not matched to a gene: 2. This CDR3 region has 14 residues. Germline loops: CDR1 ENHRY, CDR2 SYGVKD. CDR3: CAISGQGSNQPQHF. As DNA, the CDR3 is TGTGCCATCAGCGGACAGGGAAGCAATCAGCCCCAGCATTTT.

The chain is built from TRBV28 and TRBJ2-7; TRBD1 aligns across 7 bases. J was trimmed by 6 bases and V by 3 bases; bases with no gene match: 5. Germline V gives CDR1 MDHEN, CDR2 SYDVKM. CDR3 length: 13 amino acids. CDR3 sequence: CASSFDRVGEQYF. The CDR3 DNA follows: TGTGCCAGCAGTTTCGACAGGGTTGGCGAGCAGTACTTC.